These 28 T cell receptor beta chains originate from one sample sequenced in a study of cytomegalovirus exposure and HLA in healthy donors. The PCR was carried out with 60 Vbeta primers and 13 Jbeta primers. This table comes from immunoSEQ multiplex PCR, and its TCRdb copy is limited to in-frame clones, with some not included. The repertoire holds around 150,000 clones, with around 77% as singletons. Sequencing was done on a sample of PBMCs. The receptors originated from a young man in good health and CMV-seronegative.

This clone was seen only once. The rearrangement uses TRBV2 and TRBJ2-1, with D tentatively TRBD1 or TRBD2 (9 bases each). V was pared by 8 bases and J by 0 bases, with 32 bases between. Germline V lookup: CDR1 SNHLY, CDR2 FYNNEI. This CDR3 has 21 amino acids. CDR3 in amino acids: CASARDRVASGTRSSYNEQFF. The CDR3 DNA follows: TGTGCCAGCGCCCGGGACAGGGTGGCTAGCGGGACCCGGAGCTCCTACAATGAGCAGTTCTTC.

The genes are TRBV5-1 and TRBJ2-1, with D tentatively TRBD2 (6 bases). V gave up 3 bases and J gave up 9 bases, with 19 bases separating them. The germline V gene has CDR1 SGHRS and CDR2 YFSETQ. The CDR3 covers 15 residues. DNA for the CDR3: TGCGCCAGCAGCTCGGGTAGAAGCCACGGGGGTGAGCAGTTCTTC. Residues: CASSSGRSHGGEQFF.

This clone was counted once. V and J are TRBV19 and TRBJ2-1; D possibly corresponds to TRBD2 (6 bases). Germline V gene lookup returns CDR1 LNHDA and CDR2 SQIVND (reference sequence). V shed 2 bases and J shed 8 bases, with 19 bases lying between them. CDR3 length equals 16 residues. CDR3 protein: CASSIPAGGVEDEQFF. CDR3 sequence (DNA): TGTGCCAGTAGTATACCCGCTGGCGGGGTAGAGGATGAGCAGTTCTTC.

V usage is TRBV30 and J usage is TRBJ1-1; D gene uncertain. The CDR3 is made up of 14 amino acids. V was cut by 2 bases and J by 7 bases, with 17 bases left in between. CDR1 GTSNPN and CDR2 SVGIG come from the germline V gene (reference sequence). In nucleotides, the CDR3 is TGTGCCTGGAGTACCGGGAACCTGGGTGGTGAAGCTTTCTTT. Residues: CAWSTGNLGGEAFF.

With respect to this clone: The sample contains more than one DNA sequence encoding this CDR3. This chain joins TRBV5-4 and TRBJ1-1, with 8 bases aligning to TRBD1. CDR3 length: 14 residues. After removal of 0 bases from V and 5 bases from J, the junction contained 3 bases not matched to a gene. Germline CDR1 SGHNT, CDR2 YYREEE (reference sequence). CDR3 sequence reads: CASSLGQGATEAFF. The CDR3, as DNA: TGTGCCAGCAGCTTGGGCCAGGGGGCGACTGAAGCTTTCTTT.

The CDR3 is CASSLARAFGGYTF. The DNA for the CDR3 is TGCGCCAGCAGCTTGGCCAGGGCTTTTGGAGGCTACACCTTC. The rearrangement joins TRBV5-1 to TRBJ1-2, with D perhaps matching TRBD1 (5 bases). CDR1 and CDR2 (germline): SGHRS, YFSETQ. Trimming pared 0 bases from V and 8 bases from J, leaving 14 bases between. The CDR3 runs 14 residues.

The V and J genes are TRBV11-2 and TRBJ2-3, with D possibly TRBD2 on 5 matching bases. With 1 base removed from V and 1 base from J, the gap between germline ends came to 9 bases. Germline V gene sequence: CDR1 SGHAT, CDR2 FQNNGV. This CDR3 spans 15 amino acids. The CDR3 is CASSLALSGTDTQYF. The CDR3 bases are TGTGCCAGCAGCTTAGCCCTTAGCGGCACAGATACGCAGTATTTT.

V gene TRBV11-3 combines with J gene TRBJ2-1; TRBD1 is a possible D gene (5 bases). The germline V and J ends were trimmed by 0 bases and 4 bases, with 10 bases remaining between them. The CDR3 covers 15 residues. Germline loops: CDR1 SGHNT, CDR2 YENEEA. DNA for the CDR3: TGTGCCAGCAGCTTAGATCAGGGCGAATACAATGAGCAGTTCTTC. As protein: CASSLDQGEYNEQFF.

The rearrangement joins TRBV5-1 to TRBJ2-1, with D maybe TRBD2 (5 bases). The CDR3 runs 15 residues. V lost 0 bases, J lost 6 bases, and 13 bases lay in between. In germline, CDR1 is SGHRS, CDR2 YFSETQ. The CDR3 DNA reads as TGCGCCAGCAGCTTGGTGGGGAGAGGTATCAATGAGCAGTTCTTC. Its translation: CASSLVGRGINEQFF.

V gene TRBV4-1 combines with J gene TRBJ2-7, with 7 bases that match TRBD2. The germline V gene has CDR1 MGHRA and CDR2 YSYEKL. V was clipped by 3 bases and J by 0 bases; unmatched bases: 5. This CDR3 comprises 15 residues. The chain's CDR3 is CASSQASGASYEQYF. Here the CDR3 DNA reads TGCGCCAGCAGCCAGGCTAGCGGAGCCTCCTACGAGCAGTACTTC.

This clone showed up just a few times. The chain carries TRBV28 and TRBJ1-3; D might be TRBD1 (6 bases). CDR3 size: 16 residues. With 6 bases removed from V and 0 bases from J, the gap between germline ends came to 15 bases. Germline CDR1 is MDHEN and CDR2 is SYDVKM. The CDR3 sequence: CASRPRTASSGNTIYF. CDR3 in DNA: TGTGCCAGCAGACCCCGGACAGCGAGCTCTGGAAACACCATATATTTT.

The chain joins TRBV7-2 to TRBJ2-3, with 9 nucleotides matching TRBD2. Looked up from germline, CDR1 is SGHTA and CDR2 is FQGNSA. Trimming removed 1 base from V and 2 bases from J; junction bases left unmatched: 4. This CDR3 region has 16 residues. Here the CDR3 DNA reads TGTGCCAGCAGCTTAGTTGCTAGCGGGGACACAGATACGCAGTATTTT. Translation gives CASSLVASGDTDTQYF.

The chain carries TRBV7-9 and TRBJ2-2; D uncertain. Germline CDR1 SEHNR, CDR2 FQNEAQ (reference sequence). The CDR3 covers 14 residues. Trimming shortened V by 1 base and J by 4 bases, and 7 bases separated the two germline ends. The DNA for the CDR3 is TGTGCCAGCAGCTTAGACCTATTCACCGGGGAGCTGTTTTTT. Protein: CASSLDLFTGELFF. Drawing the rest from reference TRBV7-9 and TRBJ2-2, the complete variable domain is DTGVSQNPRHKITKRGQNVTFRCDPISEHNRLYWYRQTLGQGPEFLTYFQNEAQLEKSRLLSDRFSAERPKGSFSTLEIQRTEQGDSAMYLCASSLDLFTGELFFGEGSRLTVL.

The rearrangement links TRBV7-2 to TRBJ1-2, with 9 bases aligning to TRBD1. The germline V gene has CDR1 SGHTA and CDR2 FQGNSA. V shed 1 base and J 8 bases; nucleotides not matched to a gene: 2. There are 13 residues in the CDR3. The CDR3 spells CASSLGQGGGYTF. In DNA form, the CDR3 reads TGTGCCAGCAGCTTAGGACAGGGGGGGGGCTACACCTTC.

Only a few counts were recorded for this clone. The chain links TRBV9 to TRBJ2-6; D unresolved. The V end was cut by 4 bases, the J end by 0 bases, with 5 bases between. The CDR3 has 14 amino acids. The V gene's germline CDR1 is SGDLS and CDR2 YYNGEE. The CDR3 loop reads CASSPGSGANVLTF. CDR3 bases: TGTGCCAGCAGCCCAGGCTCTGGGGCCAACGTCCTGACTTTC.

The chain is built from TRBV15 and TRBJ2-7; 7 bases line up with TRBD1. This CDR3 is 13 amino acids long. Germline V CDR1 and CDR2: LNHNV, YYDKDF (reference sequence). The J segment lost 4 bases and the V segment lost 3 bases, leaving 3 bases of the junction unmatched. CDR3 loop: CATSRDRFYEQYF. The CDR3 region has the DNA TGTGCCACCAGCAGGGACAGGTTTTACGAGCAGTACTTC.

The J gene is TRBJ1-2, the V gene TRBV27, with TRBD1 matching over 8 bases. Germline lookup yields CDR1 MNHEY and CDR2 SMNVEV (reference sequence). V shed 1 base, J shed 5 bases, and the junction held 15 bases outside the gene matches. The CDR3 runs to 18 residues. Here the CDR3 reads CASSLYRESGGEWYGYTF. The CDR3 DNA sequence: TGTGCCAGCAGTTTATATCGAGAGTCAGGGGGCGAATGGTATGGCTACACCTTC.

Comments on this clone: The junction shows a germline mismatch at one end, possibly a read error. The chain uses TRBV20-1 and TRBJ2-1; no clear D. Germline-derived CDR1 and CDR2 are DFQATT and SNEGSKA (reference sequence). The CDR3 covers 11 residues. CDR3 nucleotide sequence: TGCAGTGCAAGAGGTTACAATGAACAGTTCTTC. Its translation is CSARGYNEQFF.

V and J are TRBV6-6 and TRBJ1-5; maybe TRBD1 (5 bases). V lost 6 bases and J 0 bases, leaving 15 bases between the germline ends. The CDR3 runs to 16 residues. CDR1 MNHNY and CDR2 SVGAGI come from the germline V gene (reference sequence). The CDR3 is CASRTPRAYSNQPQHF. CDR3 nucleotides: TGTGCCAGCAGAACCCCCAGGGCGTATAGCAATCAGCCCCAGCATTTT.

The genes are TRBV4-1 and TRBJ1-5; D possibly corresponds to TRBD1 (6 bases). The V end was cut by 3 bases, the J end by 1 base, with 16 bases between. The CDR3 contains 17 residues. CDR1 is MGHRA, CDR2 YSYEKL, per germline. CDR3 DNA sequence: TGCGCCAGCAGCCATGGGAGGGCCAGGGGAAGCAATCAGCCCCAGCATTTT. Protein sequence: CASSHGRARGSNQPQHF.

This rearrangement joins TRBV7-2 to TRBJ2-3, with D unclear. Looked up from germline, CDR1 is SGHTA and CDR2 is FQGNSA. The length of the CDR3 is 17 residues. Between the trimmed V and J ends, which lost 2 bases and 2 bases, there was a span of 17 bases. CDR3 in amino acids: CASSLPSPAAYTDTQYF. In nucleotides, the CDR3 is TGTGCCAGCAGCTTACCCTCGCCCGCGGCCTACACAGATACGCAGTATTTT.

The V gene is TRBV5-1, the J gene TRBJ2-1; 7 bases line up with TRBD2. V gave up 2 bases and J gave up 1 base; unmatched junction bases: 9. The CDR3 runs to 17 residues. Germline CDR1 is SGHRS and CDR2 is YFSETQ. DNA of the CDR3: TGCGCCAGCAGCTTAGGTGGGGGGAGGGCATCCTACAATGAGCAGTTCTTC. Translation: CASSLGGGRASYNEQFF.

The chain joins TRBV6-5 to TRBJ2-7, with TRBD2 matching 9 bases. Trimming took 11 bases from V and 3 from J; bases not matched to a gene: 14. CDR3 size: 15 residues. Germline V gives CDR1 MNHEY, CDR2 SVGAGI. The CDR3 region has the DNA TGTGCCGTTCATGATCGGGCGGGAGGGGTCTACGAGCAGTACTTC. This codes for CAVHDRAGGVYEQYF.

This clone was found once. The CDR3 loop is CASSRQANTEAFF. The CDR3 DNA follows: TGTGCCAGTAGTAGACAGGCGAACACTGAAGCTTTCTTT. The chain links TRBV19 to TRBJ1-1; perhaps TRBD1 as D (6 bases). Trimming left V 4 bases short and J 1 base short, with 7 bases between. This CDR3 comprises 13 residues. Germline V gene data show CDR1 as LNHDA and CDR2 as SQIVND (reference sequence).

The CDR3 DNA reads as TGTGCCAGCAGCGACGGAGCGATCACAGATACGCAGTATTTT. It translates to CASSDGAITDTQYF. This chain uses TRBV2 with TRBJ2-3; D call uncertain. The CDR3 has 14 residues. Per germline, CDR1 SNHLY and CDR2 FYNNEI. V was pared by 6 bases and J by 2 bases, with 12 bases between.

This clone showed up just a few times. The J gene is TRBJ2-7, the V gene TRBV6-5; weak D call: TRBD2 (6 bases). CDR1 is MNHEY and CDR2 is SVGAGI in the germline V gene. The CDR3 sequence is 15 residues long. V lost 9 bases, J lost 3 bases, and 21 bases lay in between. The DNA for the CDR3 is TGTGCCAGTAGGGGCGGGGCGGGTTCCCGCTACGAGCAGTACTTC. Translation: CASRGGAGSRYEQYF.

V usage is TRBV25-1 and J usage is TRBJ2-5; possible D gene TRBD2, 5 bases. Germline loops: CDR1 MGHDK, CDR2 SYGVNS. Trimming took 10 bases from V and 5 from J, leaving 17 bases between them. This CDR3 contains 13 residues. The DNA for the CDR3 is TGTGCCACACGGGGTCGGATTCCGGAGACCCAGTACTTC. Translating it yields CATRGRIPETQYF.

The chain employs TRBV6-6 and TRBJ1-3, with D hard to call. Germline lookup yields CDR1 MNHNY and CDR2 SVGAGI (reference sequence). This CDR3 spans 15 amino acids. The V gene lost 7 bases and the J gene lost 0 bases, with 13 bases spanning the gap. CDR3 sequence: CASNEARRSGNTIYF. The DNA of the CDR3 is TGTGCCAGCAACGAAGCCCGCCGCTCTGGAAACACCATATATTTT.